This T cell receptor beta chain was captured by sequencing in a study of blood T cell repertoires in COVID-19. Generated by immunoSEQ multiplex PCR, the TCRdb table keeps only in-frame clones and is missing some. The sample has around 310,000 clones, under 90% seen once; the top ten hold about a tenth. As regards this clone: A junction end diverges from the germline sequence, so it may reflect a read error.

CDR1 and CDR2 from the germline V gene are MDHEN and SYDVKM. This CDR3 comprises 15 residues. The sample taken for sequencing was PBMCs or T cells enriched from blood (not recorded which). The TCR sequence derives from a woman aged 25 to 39 who had recovered from COVID-19. The V and J genes are TRBV28 and TRBJ2-7; 10 bases match TRBD1. In DNA, the CDR3 is TGTGCCAGCAGTTCCTACCGAGGACAGGGGGGCTCCCTTCGCTTC. Protein: CASSSYRGQGGSLRF.